This T cell receptor beta chain emerged from a study of technical replicates of blood from a few donors. Germline CDR1 and CDR2: SGHAT and FQNNGV. The CDR3 loop spans 14 amino acids. V gave up 1 base and J gave up 8 bases, with 14 bases separating them. Only in-frame clones appear in the TCRdb table, and some are missing; sequencing was by immunoSEQ multiplex PCR. The sample yields approximately 81,000 clones, roughly 95% seen once. Sequences were obtained from T cells isolated from PBMCs. The chain combines TRBV11-2 with TRBJ1-1; a possible D gene is TRBD1 (6 bases). The TCR comes from a human donor in good health. CDR3 DNA: TGTGCCAGCAGCTTAGTAACAGGGAGCCGCGAAGCTTTCTTT. Its protein product is CASSLVTGSREAFF.